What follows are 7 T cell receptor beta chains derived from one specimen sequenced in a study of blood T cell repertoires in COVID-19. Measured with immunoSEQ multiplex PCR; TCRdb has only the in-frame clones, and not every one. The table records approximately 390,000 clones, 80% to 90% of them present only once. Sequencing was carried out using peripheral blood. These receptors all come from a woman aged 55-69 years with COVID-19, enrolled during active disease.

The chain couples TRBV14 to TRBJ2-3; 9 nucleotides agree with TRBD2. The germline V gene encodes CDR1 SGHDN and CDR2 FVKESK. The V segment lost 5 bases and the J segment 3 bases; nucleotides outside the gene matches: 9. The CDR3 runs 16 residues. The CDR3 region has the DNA TGTGCCAGCAGCTTCCTAGCGGGGAGAGAGACAGATACGCAGTATTTT. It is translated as CASSFLAGRETDTQYF.

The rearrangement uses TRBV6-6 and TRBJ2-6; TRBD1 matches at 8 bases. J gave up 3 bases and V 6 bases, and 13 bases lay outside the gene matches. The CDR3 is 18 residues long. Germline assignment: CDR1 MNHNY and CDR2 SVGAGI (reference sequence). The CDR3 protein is CASRRLFRGLSGANVLTF. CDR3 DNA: TGTGCCAGCAGACGACTATTCAGGGGGCTAAGTGGGGCCAACGTCCTGACTTTC.

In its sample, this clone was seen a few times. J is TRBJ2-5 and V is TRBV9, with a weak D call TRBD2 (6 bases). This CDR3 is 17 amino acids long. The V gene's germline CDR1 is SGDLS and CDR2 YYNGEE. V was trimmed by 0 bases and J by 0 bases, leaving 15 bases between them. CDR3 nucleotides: TGTGCCAGCAGCGTAGCAGAAGGGGACTTTTACCAAGAGACCCAGTACTTC. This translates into CASSVAEGDFYQETQYF. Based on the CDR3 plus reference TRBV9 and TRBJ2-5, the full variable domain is DSGVTQTPKHLITATGQRVTLRCSPRSGDLSVYWYQQSLDQGLQFLIQYYNGEERAKGNILERFSAQQFPDLHSELNLSSLELGDSALYFCASSVAEGDFYQETQYFGPGTRLLVL.

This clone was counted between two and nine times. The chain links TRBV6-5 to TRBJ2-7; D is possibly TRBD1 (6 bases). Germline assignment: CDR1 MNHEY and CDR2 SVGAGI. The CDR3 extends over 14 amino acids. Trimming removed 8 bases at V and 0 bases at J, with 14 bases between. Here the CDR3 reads CASLRDITSYEQYF. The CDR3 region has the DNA TGTGCCAGCCTCCGGGACATAACCTCCTACGAGCAGTACTTC.

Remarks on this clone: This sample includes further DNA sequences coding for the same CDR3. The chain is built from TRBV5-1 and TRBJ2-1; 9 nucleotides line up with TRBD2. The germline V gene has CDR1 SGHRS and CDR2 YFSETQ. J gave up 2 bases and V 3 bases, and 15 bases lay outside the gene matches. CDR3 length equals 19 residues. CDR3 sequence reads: CASSSRLAGAERTYNEQFF. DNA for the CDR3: TGCGCCAGCAGCTCCCGATTAGCGGGGGCCGAAAGAACCTACAATGAGCAGTTCTTC.

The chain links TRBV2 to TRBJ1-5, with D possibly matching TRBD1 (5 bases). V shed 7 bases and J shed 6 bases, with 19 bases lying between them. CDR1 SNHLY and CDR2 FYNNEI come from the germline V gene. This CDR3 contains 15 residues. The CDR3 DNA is TGTGCCAGCAATCCCACAGGAGCCGGGGGTCAGCCCCAGCATTTT. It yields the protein CASNPTGAGGQPQHF.

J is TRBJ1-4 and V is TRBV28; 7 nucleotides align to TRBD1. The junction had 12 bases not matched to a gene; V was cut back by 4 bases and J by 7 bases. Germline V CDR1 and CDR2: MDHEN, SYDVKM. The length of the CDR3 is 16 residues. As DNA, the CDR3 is TGTGCCAGCAGTTCGCACGGAGGGGGCGGTGGTGAAAAACTGTTTTTT. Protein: CASSSHGGGGGEKLFF.